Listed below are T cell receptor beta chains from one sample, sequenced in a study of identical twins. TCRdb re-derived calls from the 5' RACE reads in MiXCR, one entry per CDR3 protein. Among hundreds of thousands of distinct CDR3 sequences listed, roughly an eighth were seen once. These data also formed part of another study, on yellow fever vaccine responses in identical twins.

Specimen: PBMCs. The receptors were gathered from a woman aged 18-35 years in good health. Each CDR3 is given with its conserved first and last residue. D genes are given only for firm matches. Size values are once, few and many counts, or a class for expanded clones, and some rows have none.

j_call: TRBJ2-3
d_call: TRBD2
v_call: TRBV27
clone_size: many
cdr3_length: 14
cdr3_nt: TGTGCCAGCAGTTCGGGAGGGCCTACAGATACGCAGTATTTT
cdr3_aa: CASSSGGPTDTQYF

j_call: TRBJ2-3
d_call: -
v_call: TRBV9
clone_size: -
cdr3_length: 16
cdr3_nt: TGTGCCAGCAGCGCGCACAGGGCCTCCTTCACAGATACGCAGTATTTT
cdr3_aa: CASSAHRASFTDTQYF

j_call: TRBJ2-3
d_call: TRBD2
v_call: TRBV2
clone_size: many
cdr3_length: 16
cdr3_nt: TGTGCCAGCAGACCGACGGCTAGCGGGAGGGGTGATACGCAGTATTTT
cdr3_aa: CASRPTASGRGDTQYF

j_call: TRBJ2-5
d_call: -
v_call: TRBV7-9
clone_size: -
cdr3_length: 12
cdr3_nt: TGTGCCAGCAGCCCACCTGACGGGGCCCAGTACTTC
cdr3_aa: CASSPPDGAQYF

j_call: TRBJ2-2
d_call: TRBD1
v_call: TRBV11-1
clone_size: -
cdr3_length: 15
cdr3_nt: TGTGCCAGCAGCTCCTTGACAGGGTTCACCGGGGAGCTGTTTTTT
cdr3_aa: CASSSLTGFTGELFF

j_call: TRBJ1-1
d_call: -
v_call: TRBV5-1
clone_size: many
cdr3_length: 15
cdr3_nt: TGCGCCAGCATGTTCAGCGTGACAGCCGGGACTGAAGCTTTCTTT
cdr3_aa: CASMFSVTAGTEAFF

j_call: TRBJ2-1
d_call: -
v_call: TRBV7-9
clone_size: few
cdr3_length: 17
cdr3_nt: TGTGCCAGCAGCTTAGACGACCTGTCGCAGATCTACAATGAGCAGTTCTTC
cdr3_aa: CASSLDDLSQIYNEQFF

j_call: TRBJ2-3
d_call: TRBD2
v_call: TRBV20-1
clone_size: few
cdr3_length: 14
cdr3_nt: TGCAGTGCCCAGACTAGCGGGAGGTCGGATACGCAGTATTTT
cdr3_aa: CSAQTSGRSDTQYF

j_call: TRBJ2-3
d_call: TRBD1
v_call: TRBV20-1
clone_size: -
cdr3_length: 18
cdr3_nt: TGCTGTGCTACGACCACCCTTTCTTCCCGACAGGGGTCAGATACGCAGTATTTT
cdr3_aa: CCATTTLSSRQGSDTQYF

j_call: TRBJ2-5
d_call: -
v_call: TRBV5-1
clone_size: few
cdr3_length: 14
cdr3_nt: TGCGCCAGCAACCGCAGGGGGGAAAAAGAGACCCAGTACTTC
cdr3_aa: CASNRRGEKETQYF

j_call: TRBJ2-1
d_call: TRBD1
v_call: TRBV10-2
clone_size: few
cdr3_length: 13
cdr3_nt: TGCGCCAGCGGGGGACAGGTGGACAATGAGCAGTTCTTC
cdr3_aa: CASGGQVDNEQFF

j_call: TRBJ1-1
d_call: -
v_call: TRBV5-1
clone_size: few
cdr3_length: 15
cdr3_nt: TGCGCCAGCAGCTTAGAGGGGCACGGCAGGGAGGAAGCTTTCTTT
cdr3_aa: CASSLEGHGREEAFF

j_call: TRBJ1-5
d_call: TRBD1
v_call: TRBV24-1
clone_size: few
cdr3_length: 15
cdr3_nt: TGTGCCACCAGTGATTCGGGACAGAACAATCAGCCCCAGCATTTT
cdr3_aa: CATSDSGQNNQPQHF

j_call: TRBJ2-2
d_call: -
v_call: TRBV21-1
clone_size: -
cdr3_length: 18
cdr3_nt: TGTGCCAGCAGCAAAGACCCTACCCTCCGAAATAGAGACGGGGAGCTGTTTTTT
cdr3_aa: CASSKDPTLRNRDGELFF

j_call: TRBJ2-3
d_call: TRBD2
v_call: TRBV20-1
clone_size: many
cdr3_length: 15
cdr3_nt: TGCAGTGCTAATCTAGCGGGAGTACGGGCTGATACGCAGTATTTT
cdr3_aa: CSANLAGVRADTQYF

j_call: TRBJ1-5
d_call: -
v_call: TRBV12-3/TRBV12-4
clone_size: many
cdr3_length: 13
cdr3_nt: TGTGCCAGCAGTCGACATGGAGATCAGCCCCAGCATTTT
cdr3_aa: CASSRHGDQPQHF

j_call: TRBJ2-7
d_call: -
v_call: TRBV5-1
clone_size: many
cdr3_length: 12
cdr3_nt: TGCGCCAGCAGCTTGGAGCGCTACGAGCAGTACTTC
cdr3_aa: CASSLERYEQYF

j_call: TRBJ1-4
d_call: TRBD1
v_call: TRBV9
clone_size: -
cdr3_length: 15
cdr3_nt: TGTGCCAGCAGCCTTACTGACAGGGGACGTGAAAAACTGTTTTTT
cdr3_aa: CASSLTDRGREKLFF

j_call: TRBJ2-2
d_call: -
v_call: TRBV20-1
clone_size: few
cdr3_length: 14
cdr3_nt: TGCAGTGCACCTGGATACACAGGCACCGGGGAGCTGTTTTTT
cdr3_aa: CSAPGYTGTGELFF

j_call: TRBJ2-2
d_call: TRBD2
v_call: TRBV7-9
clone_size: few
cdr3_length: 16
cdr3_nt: TGTGCCAGCAGCTTAAACCTAGCGGGAGTAACCGGGGAGCTGTTTTTT
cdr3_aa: CASSLNLAGVTGELFF

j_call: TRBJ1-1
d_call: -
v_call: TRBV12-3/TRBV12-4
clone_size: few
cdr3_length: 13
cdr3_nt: TGTGCCAGCACCAACTACCGGTGGGCTGAAGCTTTCTTT
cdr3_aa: CASTNYRWAEAFF

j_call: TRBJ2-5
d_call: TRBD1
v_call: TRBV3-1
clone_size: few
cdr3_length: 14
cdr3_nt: TGTGCCAGCAATTTCGATAACAGGGGAGAGACCCAGTACTTC
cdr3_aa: CASNFDNRGETQYF

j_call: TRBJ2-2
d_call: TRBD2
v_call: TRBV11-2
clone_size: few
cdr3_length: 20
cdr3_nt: TGTGCCAGCAGCTCCCGGAGGCTACTAGCGGGAGGGCCTAACACCGGGGAGCTGTTTTTT
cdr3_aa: CASSSRRLLAGGPNTGELFF

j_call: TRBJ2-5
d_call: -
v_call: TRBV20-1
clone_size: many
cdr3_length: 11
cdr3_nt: TGCAGTGCACGACCCCAAGAGACCCAGTACTTC
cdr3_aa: CSARPQETQYF

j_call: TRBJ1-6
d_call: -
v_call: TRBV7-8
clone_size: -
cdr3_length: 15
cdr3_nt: TGTGCCAGCAGCTTAGCAACAGGCAAGGATTCACCCCTCCACTTT
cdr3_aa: CASSLATGKDSPLHF

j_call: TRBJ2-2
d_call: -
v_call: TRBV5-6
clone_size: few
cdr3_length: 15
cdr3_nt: TGTGCCAGCAGCTTTACGGTCTCGAACACCGGGGAGCTGTTTTTT
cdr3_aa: CASSFTVSNTGELFF

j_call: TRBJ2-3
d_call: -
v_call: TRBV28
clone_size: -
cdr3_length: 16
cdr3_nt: TGTGCCAGCAGTTTAGGGTATACAGCTAGCACAGATACGCAGTATTTT
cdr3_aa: CASSLGYTASTDTQYF

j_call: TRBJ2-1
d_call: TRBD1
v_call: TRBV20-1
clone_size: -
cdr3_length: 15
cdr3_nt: TGCAGTGTTCAGGTGACAGGACAGGGTTACAATGAGCAGTTCTTC
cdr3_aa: CSVQVTGQGYNEQFF

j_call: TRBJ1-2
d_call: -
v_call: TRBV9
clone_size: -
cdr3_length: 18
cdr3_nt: TGTGCCAGCAGCGTTGACCTCTTGGGGCAGGCTTATAACTATGGCTACACCTTC
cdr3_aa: CASSVDLLGQAYNYGYTF

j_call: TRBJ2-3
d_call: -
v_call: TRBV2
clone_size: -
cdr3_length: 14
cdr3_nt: TGTGCCAGCAGTGACAGGACTGCAGGCGATACGCAGTATTTT
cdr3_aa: CASSDRTAGDTQYF

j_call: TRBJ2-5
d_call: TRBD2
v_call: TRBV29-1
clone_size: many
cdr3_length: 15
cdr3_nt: TGCAGCGTTGAAGTAGCGGGAGGAACCCAAGAGACCCAGTACTTC
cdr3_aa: CSVEVAGGTQETQYF

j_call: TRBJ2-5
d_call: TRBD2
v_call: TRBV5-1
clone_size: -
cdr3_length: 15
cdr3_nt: TGCGCCAGCAGCTCTAGCGGGGGGAGCCAAGAGACCCAGTACTTC
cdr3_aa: CASSSSGGSQETQYF

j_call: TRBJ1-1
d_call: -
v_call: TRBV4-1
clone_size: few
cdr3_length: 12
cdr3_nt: TGCGCCAGCAGCCAAGATAGGGTAAGAGCTTTCTTT
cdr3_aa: CASSQDRVRAFF

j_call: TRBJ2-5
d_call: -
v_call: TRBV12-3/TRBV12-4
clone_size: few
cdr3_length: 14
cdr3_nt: TGTGCCAGCAGTTTCGGACATACCCAAGAGACCCAGTACTTC
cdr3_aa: CASSFGHTQETQYF

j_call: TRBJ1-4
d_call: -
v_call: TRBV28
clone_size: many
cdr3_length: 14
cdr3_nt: TGTGCCAGCAGTGATATCCCCCCCAATGAAAAACTGTTTTTT
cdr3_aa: CASSDIPPNEKLFF

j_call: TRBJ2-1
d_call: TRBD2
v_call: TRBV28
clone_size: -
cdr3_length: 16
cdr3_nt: TGTGCCAGCAGTTTATTTACTAGCGGGACTTACAATGAGCAGTTCTTC
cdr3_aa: CASSLFTSGTYNEQFF

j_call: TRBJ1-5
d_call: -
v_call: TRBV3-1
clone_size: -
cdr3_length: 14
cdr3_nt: TGTGCCAGCAGCCAGGAAAGACAGAATCAGCCCCAGCATTTT
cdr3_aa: CASSQERQNQPQHF

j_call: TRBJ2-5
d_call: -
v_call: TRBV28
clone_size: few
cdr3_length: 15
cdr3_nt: TGTGCCAGCAGTTTATTCGCCGAGTCCTACGGGACCCAGTACTTC
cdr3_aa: CASSLFAESYGTQYF

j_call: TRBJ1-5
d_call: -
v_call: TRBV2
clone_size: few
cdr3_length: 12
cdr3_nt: TGTGCCAGCAGTGAATGGGGACAGCCCCAGCATTTT
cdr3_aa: CASSEWGQPQHF

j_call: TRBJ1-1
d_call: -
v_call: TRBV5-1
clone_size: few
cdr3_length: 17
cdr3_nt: TGCGCCAGCAGCTACGATTTCGGGGGGCAAATGAACACTGAAGCTTTCTTT
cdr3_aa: CASSYDFGGQMNTEAFF

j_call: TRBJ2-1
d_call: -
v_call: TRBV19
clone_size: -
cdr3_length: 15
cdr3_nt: TGTGCCAGTAGGTCCCCAATCCGGGACTACAATGAGCAGTTCTTC
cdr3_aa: CASRSPIRDYNEQFF

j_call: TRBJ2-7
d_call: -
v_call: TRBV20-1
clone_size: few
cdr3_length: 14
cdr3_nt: TGCAGTGCGGCCACGGAAGAAAGCGAGTACGAGCAGTACTTC
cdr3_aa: CSAATEESEYEQYF

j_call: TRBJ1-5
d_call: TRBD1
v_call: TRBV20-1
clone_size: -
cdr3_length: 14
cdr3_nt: TGCAGTGCTAGAGCTATGACAGGGACCCTATCCCAGCATTTT
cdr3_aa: CSARAMTGTLSQHF

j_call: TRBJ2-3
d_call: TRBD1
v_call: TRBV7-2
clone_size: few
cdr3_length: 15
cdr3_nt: TGTGCCAGCAGCTTCAGGGGGACCCACACAGATACGCAGTATTTT
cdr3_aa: CASSFRGTHTDTQYF

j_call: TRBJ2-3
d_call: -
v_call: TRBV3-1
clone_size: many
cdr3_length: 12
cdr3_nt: TGTGCCAGCAGCCAGAATGGCGCTACGCAGTATTTT
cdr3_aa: CASSQNGATQYF

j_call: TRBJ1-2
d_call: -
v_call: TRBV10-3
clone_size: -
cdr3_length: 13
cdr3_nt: TGTGCCATCAGTGAGTCAGGGCCCTATGGCTACACCTTC
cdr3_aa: CAISESGPYGYTF

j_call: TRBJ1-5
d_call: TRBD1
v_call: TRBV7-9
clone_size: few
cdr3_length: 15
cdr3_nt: TGTGCCAGCAGCTTCGAGGGGGCCCAAAATCAGCCCCAGCATTTT
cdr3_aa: CASSFEGAQNQPQHF

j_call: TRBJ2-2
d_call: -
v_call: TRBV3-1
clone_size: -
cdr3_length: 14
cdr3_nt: TGTGCCAGCAGCCATTTCAGAAGTCCCGGGGAGCTGTTTTTT
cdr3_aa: CASSHFRSPGELFF

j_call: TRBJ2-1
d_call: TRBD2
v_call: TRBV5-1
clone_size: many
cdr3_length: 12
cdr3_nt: TGCGCCAGCAGCCAACTAGCGGATGAGCAGTTCTTC
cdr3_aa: CASSQLADEQFF

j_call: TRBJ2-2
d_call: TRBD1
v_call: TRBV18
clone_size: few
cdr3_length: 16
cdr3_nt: TGTGCCAGCTCACCAAGGACAGGGTCCAACACCGGGGAGCTGTTTTTT
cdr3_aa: CASSPRTGSNTGELFF

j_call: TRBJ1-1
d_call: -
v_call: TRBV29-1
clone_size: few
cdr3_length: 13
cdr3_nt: TGCAGCGTTGCGGGTGTGATGAACACTGAAGCTTTCTTT
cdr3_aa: CSVAGVMNTEAFF